The rows below give T cell receptor beta chains drawn from one sample of a study of early T cells in non-severe SARS-CoV-2 infection. TCRdb passed the 5' RACE reads through MiXCR, listing each CDR3 protein once. This sample yields around 82,000 distinct CDR3 sequences, of which less than 15% are seen a single time; roughly 3.2% belongs to the top ten. The material sequenced was whole blood. The source of these receptors is an adult who was a healthcare worker with PCR-confirmed SARS-CoV-2 infection or an uninfected control (not recorded which). Both conserved end residues are part of each CDR3. A D gene is named only where the DNA matches it firmly. Only part of the rows carry a size: once, few, many, or a class if the clone is expanded.

J | size | D | V | CDR3 | DNA
TRBJ2-7 | . | . | TRBV28 | CASSSPWEKQYF | TGTGCCAGCAGTTCTCCCTGGGAAAAGCAGTACTTC
TRBJ1-6 | few | TRBD1 | TRBV2 | CASSEQGAVPLHF | TGTGCCAGCAGTGAGCAGGGGGCGGTACCCCTCCACTTT
TRBJ2-5 | . | . | TRBV7-8 | CASTLGVRERETQYF | TGTGCCAGCACCCTAGGGGTGCGGGAAAGAGAGACCCAGTACTTC
TRBJ2-7 | few | . | TRBV29-1 | CSVGLGYEQYF | TGCAGCGTTGGGTTAGGCTACGAGCAGTACTTC
TRBJ2-5 | few | . | TRBV6-1 | CASSVAVLRGETQYF | TGTGCCAGCAGTGTAGCGGTTCTCAGGGGGGAGACCCAGTACTTC
TRBJ2-7 | few | TRBD1 | TRBV28 | CASSLLAGGKQYF | TGTGCCAGCAGTTTATTGGCAGGGGGAAAGCAGTACTTC
TRBJ2-2 | . | . | TRBV19 | CASSFPGQGSDTGELFF | TGTGCCAGTAGTTTCCCGGGGCAGGGGTCGGACACCGGGGAGCTGTTTTTT
TRBJ2-1 | . | . | TRBV14 | CASSPKRPPRDEQFF | TGTGCCAGCAGTCCAAAGCGGCCCCCGAGGGATGAGCAGTTCTTC
TRBJ2-1 | . | TRBD2 | TRBV11-1 | CASSPQGLAGAEQFF | TGTGCCAGCAGCCCCCAGGGACTAGCGGGAGCTGAGCAGTTCTTC
TRBJ1-2 | many | . | TRBV15 | CATSEAAYGYTF | TGTGCCACCAGCGAGGCTGCCTATGGCTACACCTTC
TRBJ2-7 | many | . | TRBV18 | CASSLSGPSNNEQYF | TGTGCCAGCTCACTATCCGGGCCTTCTAATAACGAGCAGTACTTC
TRBJ2-3 | . | TRBD2 | TRBV12-3/TRBV12-4 | CASTPGLAGGDTQYF | TGTGCCAGCACCCCGGGACTAGCGGGAGGAGATACGCAGTATTTT
TRBJ2-1 | few | . | TRBV7-3 | CASSLLGGSYNEQFF | TGTGCCAGCAGCTTATTGGGCGGCTCCTACAATGAGCAGTTCTTC
TRBJ2-1 | . | . | TRBV2 | CASSAGASGPNGEQFF | TGTGCCAGCAGTGCGGGGGCTAGCGGCCCTAATGGTGAGCAGTTCTTC
TRBJ2-7 | . | TRBD2 | TRBV20-1 | CSARARLAANYEQYF | TGCAGTGCTAGAGCCCGACTAGCGGCTAACTACGAGCAGTACTTC
TRBJ2-1 | . | TRBD2 | TRBV9 | CASSAGTTYNEQFF | TGTGCCAGCAGCGCCGGGACTACCTACAATGAGCAGTTCTTC
TRBJ1-1 | . | . | TRBV29-1 | CSGGGDTEAFF | TGCAGCGGGGGAGGGGACACTGAAGCTTTCTTT
TRBJ1-1 | many | TRBD1 | TRBV29-1 | CSGYRGRNTEAFF | TGCAGCGGATACAGGGGGCGGAACACTGAAGCTTTCTTT
TRBJ1-1 | . | TRBD1 | TRBV19 | CASSITRTGRTEAFF | TGTGCCAGCTCGATTACCCGGACAGGGAGGACTGAAGCTTTCTTT
TRBJ1-5 | many | . | TRBV24-1 | CATHLRVQPQHF | TGTGCCACCCACTTACGAGTTCAGCCCCAGCATTTT
TRBJ1-5 | . | . | TRBV5-5 | CASSSGQTNQPQHF | TGTGCCAGCAGCTCGGGACAAACCAATCAGCCCCAGCATTTT
TRBJ2-7 | many | TRBD2 | TRBV28 | CASSLSASGSYEQYF | TGTGCCAGCAGTTTATCAGCTAGCGGGAGTTACGAGCAGTACTTC
TRBJ2-1 | many | . | TRBV6-5 | CASTPGRKWNEQFF | TGTGCCAGCACCCCTGGACGGAAGTGGAATGAGCAGTTCTTC
TRBJ2-2 | . | . | TRBV24-1 | CATSPFGGTNTGELFF | TGTGCCACCAGTCCTTTCGGAGGGACCAACACCGGGGAGCTGTTTTTT
TRBJ2-4 | few | . | TRBV6-6 | CASSYSGGLKAKNIQYF | TGTGCCAGCAGTTACTCTGGGGGCCTTAAGGCCAAAAACATTCAGTACTTC
TRBJ2-1 | few | TRBD1 | TRBV5-1 | CASSHHRQGTYNEQFF | TGCGCCAGCAGTCACCACAGACAGGGAACTTACAATGAGCAGTTCTTC
TRBJ2-7 | many | . | TRBV20-1 | CSAGGGGAEQYF | TGCAGTGCTGGTGGAGGGGGGGCGGAACAGTACTTC
TRBJ1-5 | few | . | TRBV28 | CATLGNQPQHF | TGTGCCACCCTTGGGAATCAGCCCCAGCATTTT
TRBJ1-2 | . | . | TRBV3-2 | CASSQETLAHLGYTF | TGTGCCAGCAGCCAAGAAACGCTCGCCCACTTAGGCTACACCTTC
TRBJ2-7 | . | . | TRBV27 | CASSRPGHNSYEQYF | TGTGCCAGCAGTCGACCGGGACATAACTCCTACGAGCAGTACTTC
TRBJ2-5 | many | . | TRBV28 | CASSFLAGSLETQYF | TGTGCCAGCAGTTTCTTGGCAGGGAGTCTGGAGACCCAGTACTTC
TRBJ2-1 | few | TRBD2 | TRBV24-1 | CATSDAVLAGTSNEQFF | TGTGCCACCAGTGATGCCGTCCTAGCGGGAACTTCCAATGAGCAGTTCTTC
TRBJ1-4 | . | TRBD1 | TRBV5-1 | CASSFRQGATNEKLFF | TGCGCCAGCAGCTTCCGACAGGGTGCAACTAATGAAAAACTGTTTTTT
TRBJ2-1 | . | TRBD2 | TRBV2 | CASSELAGTYNEQFF | TGTGCCAGCAGTGAACTAGCGGGGACCTACAATGAGCAGTTCTTC
TRBJ2-3 | few | . | TRBV12-5 | CASGLGTITDTQYF | TGTGCTAGTGGTTTGGGGACCATCACAGATACGCAGTATTTT
TRBJ2-4 | many | . | TRBV6-1 | CASAYSARQNIQYF | TGTGCCAGCGCCTATTCCGCTCGCCAAAACATTCAGTACTTC
TRBJ2-1 | many | . | TRBV7-9 | CASSLAGRTEQFF | TGTGCCAGCAGCTTAGCGGGCAGGACTGAGCAGTTCTTC
TRBJ2-1 | few | TRBD2 | TRBV19 | CASNQMGLAGAFNEQFF | TGTGCCAGTAACCAAATGGGACTAGCGGGAGCTTTCAATGAGCAGTTCTTC
TRBJ1-2 | many | . | TRBV28 | CASSLAPRFGEEYGYTF | TGTGCCAGCAGTTTAGCCCCGAGGTTTGGGGAAGAATATGGCTACACCTTC
TRBJ2-5 | . | TRBD1 | TRBV5-1 | CASSSDRKETQYF | TGCGCCAGCAGCTCGGACAGGAAAGAGACCCAGTACTTC
TRBJ2-3 | . | TRBD2 | TRBV5-1 | CASSSPGTSPWTQYF | TGCGCCAGCAGCTCCCCCGGGACTAGCCCTTGGACGCAGTATTTT
TRBJ1-4 | many | TRBD1 | TRBV20-1 | CSATSPTGINEKLFF | TGCAGTGCTACCTCACCGACAGGGATTAATGAAAAACTGTTTTTT
TRBJ2-7 | many | . | TRBV13 | CASSRRQPPYEQYF | TGTGCCAGCAGCCGTAGACAGCCGCCCTACGAGCAGTACTTC
TRBJ2-4 | few | . | TRBV20-1 | CSAREPRLAKNIQYF | TGCAGTGCTAGAGAGCCGAGACTAGCCAAAAACATTCAGTACTTC